This T cell receptor (beta chain) originates from a study of blood T cell repertoires in COVID-19. In the study overall: Donors in the United States, Italy and Spain gave samples during acute or convalescent COVID-19. Nucleic acid was either cDNA or gDNA, and it came from T cells, B-cell-depleted T cells, or PBMCs.

Original processing methods: Estimation of nucleated cell counts relied on the amplification of reference gene primers. The table came from immunoSEQ multiplex PCR; TCRdb's copy has only in-frame clones and leaves some out. V and J calls and clone size are those listed in that table; D and trimming were worked out from the DNA. The data hold around 200,000 clones, with around 85% observed a single time. Germline lookup yields CDR1 LGHNA and CDR2 YSLEER. This CDR3 is built from 13 residues. V was cut by 4 bases and J by 7 bases, with 14 bases left in between. Input material: peripheral blood. The chain recombines TRBV4-3 with TRBJ2-7; perhaps TRBD2 as D (5 bases). The sequence was collected from a human donor with active or convalescent COVID-19. The donor label of this sample is uncertain. Written as DNA, the CDR3 is TGCGCCAGCAGCCCGCTAATTACGGGAGAGCAGTACTTC. Translating gives CASSPLITGEQYF.